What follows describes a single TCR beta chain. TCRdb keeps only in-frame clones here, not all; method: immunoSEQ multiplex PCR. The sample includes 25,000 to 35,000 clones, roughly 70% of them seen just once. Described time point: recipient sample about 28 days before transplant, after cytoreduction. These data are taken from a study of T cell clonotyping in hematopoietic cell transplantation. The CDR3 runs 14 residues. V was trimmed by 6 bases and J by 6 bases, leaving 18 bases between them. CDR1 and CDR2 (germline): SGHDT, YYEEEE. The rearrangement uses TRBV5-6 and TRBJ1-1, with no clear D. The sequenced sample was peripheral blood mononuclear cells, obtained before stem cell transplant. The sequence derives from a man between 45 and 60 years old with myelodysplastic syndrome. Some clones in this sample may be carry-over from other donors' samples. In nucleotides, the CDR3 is TGTGCCAGCAAAACGAGCAGCCATGACGCTGAAGCTTTCTTT. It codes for CASKTSSHDAEAFF.